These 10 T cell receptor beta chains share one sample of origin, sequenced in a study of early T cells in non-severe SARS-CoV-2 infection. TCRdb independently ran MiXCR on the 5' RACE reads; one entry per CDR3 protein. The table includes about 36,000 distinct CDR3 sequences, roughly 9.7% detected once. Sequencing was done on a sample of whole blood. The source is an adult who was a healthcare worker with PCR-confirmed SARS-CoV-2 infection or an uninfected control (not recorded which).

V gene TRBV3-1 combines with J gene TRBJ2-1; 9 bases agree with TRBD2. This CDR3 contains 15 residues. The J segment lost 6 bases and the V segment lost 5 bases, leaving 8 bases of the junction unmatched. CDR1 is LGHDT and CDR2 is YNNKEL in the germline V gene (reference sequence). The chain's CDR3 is CASSGRLAEFNEQFF. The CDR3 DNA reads TGTGCCAGCAGCGGACGACTAGCGGAATTCAATGAGCAGTTCTTC.

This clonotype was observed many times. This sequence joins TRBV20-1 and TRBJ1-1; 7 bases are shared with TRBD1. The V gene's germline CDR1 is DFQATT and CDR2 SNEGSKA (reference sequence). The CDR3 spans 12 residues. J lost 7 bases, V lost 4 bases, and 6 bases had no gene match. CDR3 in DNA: TGCAGTGCTAAAGGACAGGACCATGAAGCTTTCTTT. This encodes CSAKGQDHEAFF.

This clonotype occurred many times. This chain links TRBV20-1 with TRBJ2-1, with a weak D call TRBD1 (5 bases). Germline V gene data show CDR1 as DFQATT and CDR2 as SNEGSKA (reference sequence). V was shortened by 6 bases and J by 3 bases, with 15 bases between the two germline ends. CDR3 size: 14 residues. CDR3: CSAPNRQIYNEQFF. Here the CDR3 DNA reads TGCAGTGCCCCAAATAGACAGATCTACAATGAGCAGTTCTTC.

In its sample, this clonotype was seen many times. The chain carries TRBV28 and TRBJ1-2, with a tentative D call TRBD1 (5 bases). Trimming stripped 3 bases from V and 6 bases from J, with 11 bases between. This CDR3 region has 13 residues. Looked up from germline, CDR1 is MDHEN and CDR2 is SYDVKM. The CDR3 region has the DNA TGTGCCAGCAGTTTGCTCCAGGGTGATGGCTACACCTTC. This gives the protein CASSLLQGDGYTF.

The CDR3 DNA follows: TGTGCCAGCAGTGAATCAGGTGGGATTAGAGATACGCAGTATTTT. Translated, it gives CASSESGGIRDTQYF. J is TRBJ2-3 and V is TRBV2; D gene ambiguous. Trimming removed 2 bases from V and 5 bases from J, with 14 bases in between. CDR3 size: 15 residues. Germline values: CDR1 SNHLY, CDR2 FYNNEI.

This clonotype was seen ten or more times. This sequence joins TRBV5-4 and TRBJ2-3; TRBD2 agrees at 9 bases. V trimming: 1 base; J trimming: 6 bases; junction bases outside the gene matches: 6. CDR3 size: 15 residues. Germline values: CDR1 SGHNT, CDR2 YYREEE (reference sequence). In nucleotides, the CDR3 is TGTGCCAGCAGCTTGTACGCGGGGGGGCCTGATACGCAGTATTTT. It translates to CASSLYAGGPDTQYF. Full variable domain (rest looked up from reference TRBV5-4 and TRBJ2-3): ETGVTQSPTHLIKTRGQQVTLRCSSQSGHNTVSWYQQALGQGPQFIFQYYREEENGRGNFPPRFSGLQFPNYSSELNVNALELDDSALYLCASSLYAGGPDTQYFGPGTRLTVL.

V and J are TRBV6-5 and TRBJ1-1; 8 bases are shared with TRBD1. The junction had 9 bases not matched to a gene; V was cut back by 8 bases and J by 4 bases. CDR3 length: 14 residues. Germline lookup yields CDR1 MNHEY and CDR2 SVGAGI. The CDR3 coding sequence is TGTGCCAGCTACTCTGGACAGGGCTTCACTGAAGCTTTCTTT. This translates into CASYSGQGFTEAFF.

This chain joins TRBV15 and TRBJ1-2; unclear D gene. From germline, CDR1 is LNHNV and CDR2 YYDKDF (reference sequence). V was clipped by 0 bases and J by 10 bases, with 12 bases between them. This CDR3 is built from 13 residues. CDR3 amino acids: CATSRERATPYTF. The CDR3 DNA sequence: TGTGCCACCAGCAGAGAGAGGGCAACACCCTACACCTTC.

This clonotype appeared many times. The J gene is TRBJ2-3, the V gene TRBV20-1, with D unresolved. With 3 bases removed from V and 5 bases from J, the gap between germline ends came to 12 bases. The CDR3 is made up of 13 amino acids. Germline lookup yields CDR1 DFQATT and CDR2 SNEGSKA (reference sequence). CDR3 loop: CSARWVGLDTQYF. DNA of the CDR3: TGCAGTGCTAGGTGGGTCGGCCTAGATACGCAGTATTTT.

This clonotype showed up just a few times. The DNA of the CDR3 is TGTGCCACCAGTGATTCCGCCAGGATCACCGGGGAGCTGTTTTTT. It specifies CATSDSARITGELFF. The chain couples TRBV24-1 to TRBJ2-2; D gene unclear. Trimming took off 2 bases at V and 4 bases at J, with 10 bases between the two ends. The CDR3 totals 15 residues. CDR1 KGHDR and CDR2 SFDVKD come from the germline V gene.